This T cell receptor (beta chain) was identified during a study of response to subunit inactivated influenza vaccine. Findings of the study overall: The authors suggested that few new T cells are recruited per seasonal influenza vaccination.

There are 15 residues in the CDR3. Deletions cut 0 bases from V and 2 bases from J, with 12 bases between. CDR1 SGHKS and CDR2 YYEKEE come from the germline V gene (reference sequence). This clonotype has a single count. Its target is not known. In TCRdb, the RT-PCR reads were re-called with MiXCR into one record per CDR3 protein. Among around 850,000 distinct CDR3 sequences listed, around 20% were seen once. This TCR was recovered from a man aged 50 to 60 who received an inactivated influenza vaccine. The chain uses TRBV5-5 and TRBJ2-7; no reliable D call. This material consisted of PBMCs from blood, taken 5 to 6 days after vaccination. The CDR3 sequence is CASSLELASPYEQYF. CDR3 in DNA: TGTGCCAGCAGCTTGGAGCTTGCATCCCCCTACGAGCAGTACTTC.